The present T cell receptor beta chain was sequenced within a study of T cells in Graves' hyperthyroidism and ophthalmopathy. Study-wide findings and caveats: Most thyroid clonotypes expanded above 0.001 were also detected in blood.

RNA transcripts provided the source from which TCR beta CDR3 regions were amplified. The TCR CDR3 first-round RT-PCR relied on the HTBI primer set. TCRdb called the multiplex PCR reads again in MiXCR, with one record for every CDR3 protein. In the table there are some 490,000 distinct CDR3 sequences, more than 15% of which are singletons. PBMCs were sourced from less than 13 ml fresh peripheral blood. This clonotype was recorded at least ten times. The target antigen is unknown. The germline V and J ends were trimmed by 6 bases and 5 bases, with 14 bases remaining between them. Looked up from germline, CDR1 is DFQATT and CDR2 is SNEGSKA (reference sequence). The CDR3 contains 13 residues.

This TCR derives from a young woman with Graves' ophthalmopathy. What was sequenced was blood. This sequence joins TRBV20-1 and TRBJ2-1, with D perhaps assigned TRBD1 or TRBD2 (5 bases each). The CDR3 reads CSAKKGPHNEQFF. CDR3 bases: TGCAGTGCCAAAAAGGGACCACACAATGAGCAGTTCTTC.